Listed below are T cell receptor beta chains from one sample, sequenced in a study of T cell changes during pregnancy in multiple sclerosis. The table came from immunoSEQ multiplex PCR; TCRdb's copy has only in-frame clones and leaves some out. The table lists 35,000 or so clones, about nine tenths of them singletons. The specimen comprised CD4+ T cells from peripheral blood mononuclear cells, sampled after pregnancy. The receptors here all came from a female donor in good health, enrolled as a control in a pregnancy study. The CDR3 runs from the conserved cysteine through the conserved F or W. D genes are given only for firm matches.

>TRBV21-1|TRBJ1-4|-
TGTGCCAGCAGCAAAATAGGGGTCTACAGGGCTAATGAAAAACTGTTTTTT
CASSKIGVYRANEKLFF
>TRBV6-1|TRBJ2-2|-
TGTGCCAGCAGTGAATTCCGGGGTGCCGGGGAGCTGTTTTTT
CASSEFRGAGELFF
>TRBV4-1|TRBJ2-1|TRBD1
TGCGCCAGCAGCCAAGAAGGGACAGGGATGAATGAGCAGTTCTTC
CASSQEGTGMNEQFF
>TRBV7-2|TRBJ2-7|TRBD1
TGTGCCAGCAGCACGGGACAGCCCTACGAGCAGTACTTC
CASSTGQPYEQYF
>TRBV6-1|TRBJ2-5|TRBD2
TGTGCCAGCACTTTACTAGCGGATGGGGAGACCCAGTACTTC
CASTLLADGETQYF
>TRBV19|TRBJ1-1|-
TGTGCCACCCGAGTCATTTTGAGCACGCATACTGAAGCTTTCTTT
CATRVILSTHTEAFF
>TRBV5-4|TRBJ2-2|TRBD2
TGTGCCAGCAGCAGACTGGGGGGGGATGGGGACGCCGGGGAGCTGTTTTTT
CASSRLGGDGDAGELFF
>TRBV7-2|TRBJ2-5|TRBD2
TGTGCCAGCAGCACCTCCGGGACTAGCGGGGGGCGACAAGAGACCCAGTACTTC
CASSTSGTSGGRQETQYF
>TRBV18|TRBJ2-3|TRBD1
TGTGCCAGCTCACCTGTAGGGACAGGGTCCACAGATACGCAGTATTTT
CASSPVGTGSTDTQYF
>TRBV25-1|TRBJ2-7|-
TGTGCCAGCAGTGACAGGGGTTCCCTCTACGAGCAGTACTTC
CASSDRGSLYEQYF
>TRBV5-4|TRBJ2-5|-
TGTGCCAGCAGCTTGCGGCAGGGCCAAGAGACCCAGTACTTC
CASSLRQGQETQYF
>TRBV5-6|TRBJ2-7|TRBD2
TGTGCCAGCAGCTGGGGGACTAGCGGGACGTACGAGCAGTACTTC
CASSWGTSGTYEQYF
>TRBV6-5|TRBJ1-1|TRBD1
TGTGCCAGCATCCTCAGGGGGCAAGACACTGAAGCTTTCTTT
CASILRGQDTEAFF
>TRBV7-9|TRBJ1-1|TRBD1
TGTGCCAGCAGCATGACAGGGGTCAACACTGAAGCTTTCTTT
CASSMTGVNTEAFF
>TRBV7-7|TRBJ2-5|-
TGTGCCAGCAGCCTCGGTCTTGCAGAGACCCAGTACTTC
CASSLGLAETQYF
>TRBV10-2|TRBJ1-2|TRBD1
TGCGCCAGCGGGGGCGGGGCAGGGGGCGCCTCTAACGGCTACACCTTC
CASGGGAGGASNGYTF
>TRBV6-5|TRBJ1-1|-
TGTGCCAGCAGTGGGAGTGGTACCAAAGCTTTCTTT
CASSGSGTKAFF